These T cell receptor beta chains were read from a single sample in a study of regulatory T cells in long-lasting Graves disease. TCRdb passed the multiplex PCR reads through MiXCR, listing each CDR3 protein once. Among some 250,000 distinct CDR3 sequences listed, around 19% were seen once. Another study also made use of these data, one on T cells in Graves' hyperthyroidism and ophthalmopathy.

Material: peripheral blood mononuclear cells (PBMCs), obtained at new diagnosis, from a patient treated with antithyroid drugs. The receptors derive from a woman between 25 and 40 years old with Graves disease. The CDR3 runs from the conserved cysteine through the conserved F or W. D genes are given only for firm matches. Clone size is shown for a subset of rows, as once, few, many or a class of expanded clone.

TRBV28	.	TRBJ1-5	many	CASSLNQLNQPQHF	TGTGCCAGCAGTTTAAACCAGTTGAATCAGCCCCAGCATTTT
TRBV20-1	TRBD1	TRBJ1-5	many	CSASPGSGTGNQPQHF	TGCAGTGCTAGCCCCGGAAGCGGGACAGGAAATCAGCCCCAGCATTTT
TRBV15	.	TRBJ1-1	.	CATSRDGIRANTEAFF	TGTGCCACCAGCAGAGATGGGATCAGGGCGAACACTGAAGCTTTCTTT
TRBV9	.	TRBJ2-5	few	CASSPGSGSAGETQYF	TGTGCCAGCAGCCCAGGGTCAGGGTCCGCGGGGGAGACCCAGTACTTC
TRBV12-3/TRBV12-4	.	TRBJ2-5	many	CASSLGRAPEGETQYF	TGTGCCAGCAGTCTAGGCCGGGCCCCCGAGGGGGAGACCCAGTACTTC
TRBV9	TRBD2	TRBJ2-1	many	CASSPWTSANEQFF	TGTGCCAGCAGCCCGTGGACTAGCGCAAATGAGCAGTTCTTC
TRBV6-1	.	TRBJ1-1	many	CASCWETEAFF	TGTGCCAGCTGCTGGGAGACTGAAGCTTTCTTT
TRBV6-1	.	TRBJ2-1	many	CASQTGFGEQFF	TGTGCCAGCCAAACAGGGTTTGGTGAGCAGTTCTTC
TRBV20-1	TRBD1	TRBJ2-6	many	CSARGTGGVGANVLTF	TGCAGTGCTCGGGGGACAGGGGGCGTTGGGGCCAACGTCCTGACTTTC
TRBV4-1	.	TRBJ1-3	few	CASSQGAARSSGNTIYF	TGCGCCAGCAGCCAAGGGGCTGCCCGATCCTCTGGAAACACCATATATTTT
TRBV5-1	.	TRBJ2-5	many	CASSLEGAETQYF	TGCGCCAGCAGCCTGGAGGGGGCGGAGACCCAGTACTTC
TRBV5-4	.	TRBJ1-2	many	CASRGLGSDGYTF	TGTGCCAGCAGGGGACTGGGGAGTGATGGCTACACCTTC
TRBV20-1	.	TRBJ1-1	.	CSARGSGENTEAFF	TGCAGTGCTAGAGGGTCAGGGGAGAACACTGAAGCTTTCTTT
TRBV27	TRBD2	TRBJ2-3	many	CASSLPPGLAGGPVDTQYF	TGTGCCAGCAGTTTACCCCCGGGATTAGCGGGGGGGCCTGTAGATACGCAGTATTTT
TRBV3-1	.	TRBJ1-2	many	CASSQATGYYGYTF	TGTGCCAGCAGCCAAGCGACAGGCTACTATGGCTACACCTTC
TRBV4-1	TRBD2	TRBJ2-2	.	CASSPTSGAGTGELFF	TGCGCCAGCAGCCCGACTAGCGGGGCCGGAACCGGGGAGCTGTTTTTT
TRBV24-1	.	TRBJ2-2	.	CATSGGRDQTGELFF	TGTGCCACCAGTGGGGGACGAGACCAGACCGGGGAGCTGTTTTTT
TRBV29-1	.	TRBJ1-4	.	CSGLLATNEKLFF	TGCAGCGGCCTCCTAGCAACTAATGAAAAACTGTTTTTT
TRBV4-1	.	TRBJ1-2	many	CASKAVITAYGYTF	TGCGCCAGCAAGGCGGTCATAACGGCATATGGCTACACCTTC
TRBV5-4	.	TRBJ2-7	many	CASSLERPTYEQYF	TGTGCCAGCAGCTTGGAGCGACCCACCTACGAGCAGTACTTC
TRBV20-1	TRBD1	TRBJ2-2	.	CSVLTGGTGELFF	TGCAGTGTCCTTACAGGGGGGACCGGGGAGCTGTTTTTT
TRBV28	TRBD1	TRBJ1-2	many	CASSDRALYGYTF	TGTGCCAGCAGTGACAGGGCGTTATATGGCTACACCTTC
TRBV12-3/TRBV12-4	.	TRBJ1-2	many	CASSLGSQGYGYTF	TGTGCCAGCAGTTTAGGGTCCCAGGGGTATGGCTACACCTTC
TRBV6-1	TRBD1	TRBJ1-1	.	CASSLSRGATEAFF	TGTGCCAGCAGTCTCAGCAGGGGGGCCACTGAAGCTTTCTTT
TRBV9	TRBD1	TRBJ2-1	many	CASSGYRGSSYNEQFF	TGTGCCAGCAGCGGATACAGGGGGTCCTCCTACAATGAGCAGTTCTTC
TRBV11-2	.	TRBJ1-6	.	CASSFDPNSPLHF	TGTGCCAGCAGCTTTGACCCCAATTCACCCCTCCACTTT
TRBV7-9	TRBD2	TRBJ2-3	many	CASSLAVAGGSDTQYF	TGTGCCAGCAGCTTAGCGGTAGCGGGGGGATCTGACACGCAGTATTTT
TRBV5-1	.	TRBJ2-7	.	CASREGSGVGQYF	TGCGCCAGCCGTGAGGGTTCTGGCGTCGGGCAGTACTTC
TRBV7-8	.	TRBJ2-6	.	CASSSYRMMTGANVLTF	TGTGCCAGCAGCTCGTACAGGATGATGACTGGGGCCAACGTCCTGACTTTC